Presented here are 16 T cell receptor beta chains from one specimen sequenced in a study of vaccination effects on CD4 cells after COVID-19. No antigens are known for them. Investigators separated out CD4+ T cells once approximately 11 days of culture had passed. The vaccine given was either BNT162b2 or mRNA-1273, in two doses. Here immunoSEQ multiplex PCR was the method, and the copy in TCRdb shows in-frame clones only, minus some. The sample yields roughly 30,000 clones, 74% seen once. The sequenced sample was CD4+ T cells from PBMCs cultured without peptide, obtained after COVID-19 vaccination. The source is a human donor who received a COVID-19 vaccine.

This clone was counted between two and nine times. The chain has TRBV18 and TRBJ1-5; D ambiguous. CDR3 length: 13 amino acids. V was cut by 5 bases and J by 0 bases, with 5 bases left in between. Per germline, CDR1 KGHSH and CDR2 LQKENI. This chain's CDR3 is CASSSDSNQPQHF. For the CDR3, the DNA is TGTGCCAGCTCATCCGATAGCAATCAGCCCCAGCATTTT.

The chain carries TRBV2 and TRBJ1-1; D remains unclear. Germline V CDR1 and CDR2: SNHLY, FYNNEI. The CDR3 loop spans 14 amino acids. V was trimmed by 8 bases and J by 2 bases, leaving 15 bases between them. CDR3 loop: CASRYPWTNTEAFF. The DNA of the CDR3 is TGTGCCAGCCGCTACCCGTGGACTAACACTGAAGCTTTCTTT.

The chain is built from TRBV7-6 and TRBJ1-1; the D is unclear. CDR3 length: 14 residues. V was cut by 4 bases and J by 0 bases, with 9 bases left in between. Per the germline V gene, CDR1 is SGHVS and CDR2 is FNYEAQ. As DNA, the CDR3 is TGTGCCAGCAGCTCCGGACCGCTGAACACTGAAGCTTTCTTT. Translation gives CASSSGPLNTEAFF.

Notes on this clone: The junction differs from germline at one of its ends, possibly a read error. The same CDR3 also results from other DNA sequences found in this sample. The V and J genes are TRBV9 and TRBJ2-1; the D is unclear. Per germline, CDR1 SGDLS and CDR2 YYNGEE. The CDR3 runs to 14 residues. CDR3 nucleotide sequence: TGTGCTAGCAGCGCGCGAGGTCCCGGATATGAGCAGTTCTTC. Translated, it gives CASSARGPGYEQFF.

In nucleotides, the CDR3 is TGTGCCAGCAGCCAGGGTCTAGCTAACTATGGCTACACCTTC. Amino acid sequence: CASSQGLANYGYTF. The rearrangement links TRBV3-1 (or the pseudogene TRBV3-2) to TRBJ1-2; D remains ambiguous. This CDR3 is 14 amino acids long. The germline V and J ends were trimmed by 3 bases and 0 bases, with 8 bases remaining between them. Germline V gene data show CDR1 as LGHDT and CDR2 as YNNKEL (reference sequence).

V and J are TRBV12-3 or TRBV12-4 and TRBJ2-1, with D possibly called TRBD1 or TRBD2 (5 bases each). V dropped 6 bases and J dropped 7 bases, with 13 bases sitting between them. This CDR3 is built from 13 residues. The CDR3 DNA reads as TGTGCCAGCAGGCCGGGACGGATAAATGAGCAGTTCTTC. This sequence encodes CASRPGRINEQFF.

The rearrangement joins TRBV19 to TRBJ1-6, with D unresolved. CDR1 is LNHDA and CDR2 is SQIVND in the germline V gene (reference sequence). The CDR3 consists of 17 residues. The ends were cut back, 0 bases at V and 2 bases at J, with 11 bases in the middle. CDR3 coding DNA: TGTGCCAGTAGTATAGAGCGGACGAGAACCTATAATTCACCCCTCCACTTT. It yields the protein CASSIERTRTYNSPLHF.

The chain is built from TRBV12-3 or TRBV12-4 and TRBJ1-5; D remains ambiguous. CDR3 length: 13 amino acids. Trimming shortened V by 3 bases and J by 0 bases, and 3 bases separated the two germline ends. This CDR3 reads CASSFGSNQPQHF. The CDR3, as DNA: TGTGCCAGCAGTTTCGGTAGCAATCAGCCCCAGCATTTT.

The rearrangement links TRBV2 to TRBJ1-3; TRBD1 matches 7 bases. V dropped 3 bases and J dropped 1; count of bases not matched to a gene: 3. CDR1 is SNHLY and CDR2 is FYNNEI in the germline V gene. This CDR3 is 15 amino acids long. The CDR3 sequence: CASSDATGSGNTIYF. CDR3 bases: TGTGCCAGCAGTGACGCGACAGGGTCTGGAAACACCATATATTTT.

The chain has TRBV9 and TRBJ2-2; tentatively, D is TRBD1 or TRBD2 (5 bases each). The CDR3 consists of 17 residues. V lost 4 bases and J 3 bases, leaving 19 bases between the germline ends. Looked up from germline, CDR1 is SGDLS and CDR2 is YYNGEE. CDR3 protein: CASSPRTRDQHTGELFF. CDR3 nucleotides: TGTGCCAGCAGCCCCCGGACTCGGGACCAACACACCGGGGAGCTGTTTTTT.

This chain uses TRBV7-9 with TRBJ2-1; 10 bases agree with TRBD2. Per germline, CDR1 SEHNR and CDR2 FQNEAQ (reference sequence). The trim removed 7 bases at V and 3 bases at J, leaving 0 bases unmatched. The CDR3 contains 13 residues. The CDR3, as DNA: TGTGCCAGCAAGCGGGAGGGCTACAATGAGCAGTTCTTC. Translating gives CASKREGYNEQFF.

J is TRBJ1-2 and V is TRBV5-5; D is uncertain. V gave up 1 base and J gave up 5 bases, with 15 bases separating them. Germline V gene sequence: CDR1 SGHKS, CDR2 YYEKEE (reference sequence). This CDR3 region has 15 residues. CDR3 DNA: TGTGCCAGCAGCTTGATGTCAAATAGTGGGTATGGCTACACCTTC. It specifies CASSLMSNSGYGYTF.

The rearrangement joins TRBV6-5 to TRBJ1-3; TRBD1 might be the D (5 bases). The ends were cut back, 6 bases at V and 4 bases at J, with 13 bases in the middle. From germline, CDR1 is MNHEY and CDR2 SVGAGI. CDR3 length: 14 residues. This chain's CDR3 is CASRIPGSGNTIYF. The CDR3 region has the DNA TGTGCCAGCAGAATCCCAGGGTCAGGAAACACCATATATTTT.

This clone was seen a handful of times. This rearrangement joins TRBV11-2 to TRBJ2-3, with no clear D. Germline V lookup: CDR1 SGHAT, CDR2 FQNNGV. V lost 2 bases, J lost 9 bases, and 6 bases lay in between. There are 11 residues in the CDR3. CDR3 sequence reads: CASSLMGTQYF. DNA of the CDR3: TGTGCCAGCAGCTTAATGGGGACGCAGTATTTT.

This clone was recorded a few times. The CDR3 DNA reads TGCGCCAGCAGCCAAGAAAGCTCTGGAAACACCATATATTTT. As protein: CASSQESSGNTIYF. This sequence joins TRBV4-3 and TRBJ1-3; no firm D call. The CDR3 extends over 14 amino acids. Germline V gene sequence: CDR1 LGHNA, CDR2 YSLEER. V was pared by 0 bases and J by 0 bases, with 3 bases between.

The rearrangement uses TRBV4-1 and TRBJ1-4; D unresolved. The germline V gene encodes CDR1 MGHRA and CDR2 YSYEKL. The CDR3 totals 13 residues. The germline V and J ends were trimmed by 3 bases and 8 bases, with 10 bases remaining between them. CDR3 DNA sequence: TGCGCCAGCAGCCATCCTGATAGGGAAAAACTGTTTTTT. The encoded protein is CASSHPDREKLFF.